The text below deals with one T cell receptor (beta chain). It has no known antigen specificity. No much larger clone exists at a distance of one base, and base qualities are not known. Moderately to severely active disease, a Clinical Activity Score of at least 3, a NOSPECS grade of at least 4, and a duration under 3 months were present in ophthalmopathy patients. Exclusion was applied to patients with uncontrolled infections, other autoimmune diseases, pregnancy or lactation. Diagnoses relied on clinical symptoms, serum thyroxine and TRAb, thyroid ultrasound and orbital computed tomography. PBMCs were separated from about 10 ml of fresh peripheral blood using Ficoll-Paque density gradient centrifugation. Trizol reagent was used to extract total RNA, and RNA quality was then checked on an Agilent 2100 Bioanalyzer. Amplification of TCR beta CDR3 regions was carried out from RNA transcripts. For the first round of RT-PCR on the TCR CDR3, the HTBI primer set was used together with the Qiagen OneStep RT-PCR kit. Libraries were constructed in a second round of multiplex PCR, after which size selection and purification were carried out. Paired-end sequencing of the libraries was performed with 100 bp reads on an Illumina HiSeq2000. Under the source paper's analysis protocol: SOAPnuke was used to process the raw data, with reads discarded if the reads contained adapters or uncalled bases, had a mean Phred below 15, or lacked an exact constant-primer or identifier match. High-quality paired reads were merged with COPE v1.2.5, and unique nucleotide sequences were defined as clonotypes. Clonotypes were aligned to IMGT TRBV, TRBD and TRBJ reference segments using MiTCR v1.1. The analysis was restricted to V-J combinations with a frequency above 0.0001, which together covered about 99% of the repertoires. A TCS score was defined as the ratio between F50 (clonal expansion) and ExV (chaos), using BLOSUM62-based TCRdist between CDR3 peptides within each V-J. Welch's t-statistics and random forest reduced 500 to 550 V-J features to roughly 13, which were used in a naive Bayes classifier (R e1071). Using fastp at Q25 and MiXCR, TCRdb reprocessed the public reads and kept productive beta chains. Each entry is one CDR3 protein sequence, shown with its most common DNA and genes. These V and J calls are TCRdb output, not the study's own analysis. Recorded for this sample are hundreds of thousands of distinct CDR3 sequences; roughly 17% of them occurred a single time. 25% to 30% of the sample belongs to the ten largest clones.

The germline V gene yields SGHAT for CDR1 and FQNNGV for CDR2. The trim is 5 bases for V and 11 bases for J, with a gap of 24 bases between the germline ends. The CDR3 spans 16 residues, from the cysteine through the phenylalanine. Only the CDR3 part of the read is kept: 48 bases, read in frame from the first base. The sample is drawn from a study of T cells in Graves' hyperthyroidism and ophthalmopathy (dated by TCRdb to between 2019 and 2020). About the study as a whole: Peripheral blood was sampled at the time of initial diagnosis, prior to any treatment. To identify TCR V-J signatures that set the groups apart, the researchers used a discovery cohort of 90 to 100 patients, made up of roughly 40 with Graves' ophthalmopathy and 57 with stable Graves' hyperthyroidism. Prospective prediction of ophthalmopathy was tested in an independent validation cohort of approximately 19 hyperthyroidism patients and 17 patients who later progressed to ophthalmopathy. The 75 to 100 discovery patients were divided at random into training and test sets in a 7:3 ratio. The study also compared thyroid tissue and blood T-cell repertoires from more than 5 Graves' hyperthyroidism patients. After blood sampling, hyperthyroidism patients were treated with methimazole at a starting dose of 30 mg daily, and ophthalmopathy patients were treated with high-dose intravenous methylprednisolone. The paper reports TCR Vbeta CDR3 sequencing of 140 or so peripheral blood samples: approximately 41 ophthalmopathy, about 75 hyperthyroidism and 17 progressor patients.

Results the study describes overall, beyond this receptor: In validation, the model predicted progression to ophthalmopathy a median of about 5.9 months before onset, with about 67% sensitivity and about 72% specificity. Sample size was not statistically predetermined, and investigators were not blinded to group allocation. In cross-validation, a model built on a 13 V-J signature told ophthalmopathy apart from stable hyperthyroidism with 85% to 90% sensitivity and approximately 81% specificity, and in testing the same model reached 80%/75%. Most expanded thyroid clonotypes (frequency above 0.001) were also found in blood, which suggests that blood repertoires may mirror thyroid immune responses.

The sequence was obtained from a woman younger than 30 with Graves' ophthalmopathy. The sample taken for sequencing was blood. This receptor chain uses TRBV11-2 and TRBJ1-4; 6 matching bases give a weak D call of TRBD1. The CDR3 corresponds to CASSASSGQNRGKLFF. In nucleotides, the sequence is TGTGCCAGCAGCGCCTCCTCGGGACAAAATCGAGGGAAACTGTTTTTT.